Sequencing of this TCR beta chain was carried out in a study of T cells after yellow fever vaccination. General study findings and limits: Some clonotypes, a small share, were shared between CD4 and CD8 compartments.

A 5'RACE template-switching step, the method used to make TCR cDNA, added a universal primer site and UMIs. TCRdb fed the 5' RACE reads into MiXCR, producing one record per CDR3 protein. Here the sample spans approximately 260,000 distinct CDR3 sequences, about 5% being singletons. Per the germline V gene, CDR1 is MGHDK and CDR2 is SYGVNS. The CDR3 runs 17 residues. V lost 3 bases to trimming and J lost 6 bases; unmatched junction nucleotides: 11. In its sample, this clonotype was seen many times. The antigen remains undetermined. The TCR sequence derives from a man between 18 and 35 years old who received the YFV17D yellow fever vaccine. Here the sequenced sample was CD4+ T cells sorted from PBMCs, taken on the day of the yellow fever booster vaccination. V gene TRBV25-1 combines with J gene TRBJ2-3; TRBD2 aligns across 11 bases. For the CDR3, the DNA is TGTGCCAGCAGTGAGGAGGGGACTAGCGGAGGTGGGGATACGCAGTATTTT. It codes for CASSEEGTSGGGDTQYF. The variable domain in full, completed from reference TRBV25-1 and TRBJ2-3, reads EADIYQTPRYLVIGTGKKITLECSQTMGHDKMYWYQQDPGMELHLIHYSYGVNSTEKGDLSSESTVSRIRTEHFPLTLESARPSHTSQYLCASSEEGTSGGGDTQYFGPGTRLTVL.